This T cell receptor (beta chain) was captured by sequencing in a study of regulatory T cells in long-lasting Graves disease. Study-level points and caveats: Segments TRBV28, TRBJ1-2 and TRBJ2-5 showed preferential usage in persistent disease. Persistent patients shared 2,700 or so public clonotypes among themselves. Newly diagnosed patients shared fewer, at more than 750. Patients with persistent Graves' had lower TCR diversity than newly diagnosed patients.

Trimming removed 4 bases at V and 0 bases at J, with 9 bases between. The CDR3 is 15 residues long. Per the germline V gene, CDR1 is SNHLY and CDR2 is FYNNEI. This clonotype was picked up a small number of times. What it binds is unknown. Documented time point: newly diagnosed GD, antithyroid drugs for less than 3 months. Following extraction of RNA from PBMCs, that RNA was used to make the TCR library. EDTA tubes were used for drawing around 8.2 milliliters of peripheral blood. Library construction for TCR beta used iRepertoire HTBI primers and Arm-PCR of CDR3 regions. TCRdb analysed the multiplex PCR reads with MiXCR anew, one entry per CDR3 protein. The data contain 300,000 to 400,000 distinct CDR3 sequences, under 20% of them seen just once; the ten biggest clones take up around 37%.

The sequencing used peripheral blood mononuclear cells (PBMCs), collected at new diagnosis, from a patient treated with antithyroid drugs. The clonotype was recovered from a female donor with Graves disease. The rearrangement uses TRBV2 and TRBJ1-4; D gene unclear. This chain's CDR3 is CASSGYQATNEKLFF. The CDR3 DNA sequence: TGTGCCAGCAGTGGGTACCAAGCAACTAATGAAAAACTGTTTTTT. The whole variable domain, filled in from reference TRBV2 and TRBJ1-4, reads EPEVTQTPSHQVTQMGQEVILRCVPISNHLYFYWYRQILGQKVEFLVSFYNNEISEKSEIFDDQFSVERPDGSNFTLKIRSTKLEDSAMYFCASSGYQATNEKLFFGSGTQLSVL.